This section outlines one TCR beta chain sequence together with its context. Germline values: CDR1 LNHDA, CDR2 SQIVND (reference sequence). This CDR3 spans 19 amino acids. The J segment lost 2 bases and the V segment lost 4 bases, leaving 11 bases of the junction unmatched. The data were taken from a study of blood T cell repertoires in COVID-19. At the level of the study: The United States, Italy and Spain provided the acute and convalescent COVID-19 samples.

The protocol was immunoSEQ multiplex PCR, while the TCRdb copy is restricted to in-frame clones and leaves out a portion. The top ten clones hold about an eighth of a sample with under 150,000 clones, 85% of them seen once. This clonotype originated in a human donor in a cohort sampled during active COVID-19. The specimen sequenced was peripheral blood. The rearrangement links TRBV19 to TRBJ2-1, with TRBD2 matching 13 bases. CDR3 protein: CASSTSHGGLAGTYNEQFF. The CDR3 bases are TGTGCCAGTAGTACCTCCCATGGGGGACTAGCGGGGACCTACAATGAGCAGTTCTTC.